Described below is a single T cell receptor beta chain sequence and its context. This sample stems from a study of blood T cell repertoires in COVID-19. The wider study: Specimens from acute and convalescent COVID-19 originated in the United States, Italy and Spain. The analysed material was cDNA or gDNA that came from T cells, B-cell-depleted T cells, or PBMCs.

Germline V gene lookup returns CDR1 MNHNY and CDR2 SVGAGI (reference sequence). Germline trimming cut 0 bases from V and 7 bases from J; bases unmatched to any gene: 6. The CDR3 is made up of 16 amino acids. Original processing methods: The assay estimated nucleated cells by amplifying reference gene primers. TCRdb keeps only in-frame clones here, not all; method: immunoSEQ multiplex PCR. The V and J calls and the clone size are those of that table, but D and trimming were determined from the DNA. The sample shows approximately 130,000 clones, approximately 68% of them seen only once. The receptor was isolated from a woman between 65 and 79 years old with acute or convalescent COVID-19. The sequenced sample was peripheral blood. V and J are TRBV6-6 and TRBJ2-1; 10 bases map to TRBD2. CDR3 sequence reads: CASSYSGLAGVNEQFF. The CDR3 DNA is TGTGCCAGCAGTTACTCAGGGCTAGCGGGGGTTAATGAGCAGTTCTTC.